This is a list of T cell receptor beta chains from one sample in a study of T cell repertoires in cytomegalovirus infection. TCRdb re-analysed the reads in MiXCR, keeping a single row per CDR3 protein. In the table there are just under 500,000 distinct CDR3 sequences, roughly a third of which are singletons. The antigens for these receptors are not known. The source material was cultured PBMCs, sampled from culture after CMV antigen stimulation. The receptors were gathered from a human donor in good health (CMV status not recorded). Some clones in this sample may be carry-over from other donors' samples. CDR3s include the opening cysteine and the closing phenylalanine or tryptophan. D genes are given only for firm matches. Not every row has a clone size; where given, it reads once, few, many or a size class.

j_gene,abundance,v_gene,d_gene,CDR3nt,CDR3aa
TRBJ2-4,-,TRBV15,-,TGTGCCACCACAACCTCTACAGGGACACTAGCCAAAAACATTCAGTACTTC,CATTTSTGTLAKNIQYF
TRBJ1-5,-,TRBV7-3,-,TGTGCCAGCAGCCCCTGGGCGGGAAGTCAGCCCCAGCATTTT,CASSPWAGSQPQHF
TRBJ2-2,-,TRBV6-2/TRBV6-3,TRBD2,TGTGCCAGCAGTCGACTAGCGGGGGCCCTTGACGGGGAGCTGTTTTTT,CASSRLAGALDGELFF
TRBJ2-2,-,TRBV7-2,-,TGTGCCAGCAGCCCCGCTAGCGAGAGGGCCGGGGAGCTGTTTTTT,CASSPASERAGELFF
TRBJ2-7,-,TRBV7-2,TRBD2,TGTGCCAGCAGCTTAGTTGGTATCGGGACTAGAACCTACGAGCAGTACTTC,CASSLVGIGTRTYEQYF
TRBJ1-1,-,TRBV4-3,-,TGCGCCAGCAGCCCAAATCACAGGGATCGGACCAAAGCTTTCTTT,CASSPNHRDRTKAFF
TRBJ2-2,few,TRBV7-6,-,TGTGCCAGCATGGCTAGCGCGAACACCGGGGAGCTGTTTTTT,CASMASANTGELFF
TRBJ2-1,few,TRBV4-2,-,TGTGCCAGCAGCCAAGAAACTGGTAACAATGAGCAGTTCTTC,CASSQETGNNEQFF
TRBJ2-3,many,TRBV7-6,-,TGTGCCAGCAGCTTAGGTCGGAAGGCAGATACGCAGTATTTT,CASSLGRKADTQYF
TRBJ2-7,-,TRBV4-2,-,TGTGCCAGCAGCCAAGTCCTCCAGGGATCTGGCGAGCAGTACTTC,CASSQVLQGSGEQYF
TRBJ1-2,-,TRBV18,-,TGTGCCAGCTCACCACTAAGGCAGTCTAACTATGGCTACACCTTC,CASSPLRQSNYGYTF
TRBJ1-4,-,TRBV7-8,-,TGTGCCAGCAGCCGGGGGGAGGGCAGTTGGGGAAAACTGTTTTTT,CASSRGEGSWGKLFF
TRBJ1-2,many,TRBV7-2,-,TGTGCCAGCAGGCCTAGGTCTCACGCAGGGTTTGCGGGCTACACCTTC,CASRPRSHAGFAGYTF
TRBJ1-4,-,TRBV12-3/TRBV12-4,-,TGTGCCAGCAGTTTCTCCGGGGATAATGAAAAACTGTTTTTT,CASSFSGDNEKLFF
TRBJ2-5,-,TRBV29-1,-,TGCAGCGTTGAATTTCAGCAAGAGACCCAGTACTTC,CSVEFQQETQYF
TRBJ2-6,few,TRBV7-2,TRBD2,TGTGCCAGCAGCTGGACTAGCGCTAGCTCTGGGGCCAACGTCCTGACTTTC,CASSWTSASSGANVLTF
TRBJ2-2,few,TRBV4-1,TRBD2,TGCGCCAGCAGCCACAGCGGGAGTATACCCGGGGAGCTGTTTTTT,CASSHSGSIPGELFF
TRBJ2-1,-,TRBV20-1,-,TGCAGTGCGAGGCGGGGAGGCGCCTACAATGAGCAGTTCTTC,CSARRGGAYNEQFF
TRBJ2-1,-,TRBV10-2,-,TGCGCCAGCAGTGGCGACCCACGGGCGTACAATGAGCAGTTCTTC,CASSGDPRAYNEQFF
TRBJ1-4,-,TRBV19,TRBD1,TGTGCCAGTAGTATAGAGGGACAGGGCCGCGAAAAACTGTTTTTT,CASSIEGQGREKLFF
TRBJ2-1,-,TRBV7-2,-,TGTGCCAGCAGCTTCGACCCATCCTACAATGAGCAGTTCTTC,CASSFDPSYNEQFF
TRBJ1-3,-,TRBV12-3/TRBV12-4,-,TGTGCCAGCAGGAGTCCTGGAAACACCATATATTTT,CASRSPGNTIYF
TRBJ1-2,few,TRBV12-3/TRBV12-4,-,TGTGCCAGCAGTTTAGGTTCCCAGAACTATGGCTACACCTTC,CASSLGSQNYGYTF
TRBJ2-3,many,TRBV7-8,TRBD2,TGTGCCAGCAGCTTAGCGGCGGGAGGCCCCACAGATACGCAGTATTTT,CASSLAAGGPTDTQYF
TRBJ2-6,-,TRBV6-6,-,TGTGCCAGCAGTTACTCAGGGACCACTGGGGCCAACGTCCTGACTTTC,CASSYSGTTGANVLTF
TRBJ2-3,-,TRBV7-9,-,TGTGCCAGCAGCCCGGACTACATAATCACAGATACGCAGTATTTT,CASSPDYIITDTQYF
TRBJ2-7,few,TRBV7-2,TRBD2,TGTGCCAGCAGCCTAGCCGGCGGGAGGGAATACGAGCAGTACTTC,CASSLAGGREYEQYF
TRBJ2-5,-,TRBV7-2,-,TGTGCCAGCAGCGAGGACTGGGGACGTGAGACCCAGTACTTC,CASSEDWGRETQYF
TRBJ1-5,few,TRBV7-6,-,TGTGCCAGCAGCTTCGGCCCTTATAGCAATCAGCCCCAGCATTTT,CASSFGPYSNQPQHF
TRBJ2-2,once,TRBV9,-,TGTGCCAGCAGCACTAGTCCTGGGCCGGCCGGGGAGCTGTTTTTT,CASSTSPGPAGELFF
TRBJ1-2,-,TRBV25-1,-,TGTGCCAGCAGTGACAATATTTGGGGGGTCCCTGGAGGCTACACCTTC,CASSDNIWGVPGGYTF
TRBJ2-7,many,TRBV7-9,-,TGTGCCAGCAGCTTAGAAGGCAGGGGCGAGCAGTACTTC,CASSLEGRGEQYF
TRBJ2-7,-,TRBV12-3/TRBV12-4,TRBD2,TGTGCCAGCAGTTTCAACGGGAGGACTTACGAGCAGTACTTC,CASSFNGRTYEQYF
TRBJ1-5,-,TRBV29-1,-,TGCAGCGTTGCTTGGGGCACGGGCAATCAGCCCCAGCATTTT,CSVAWGTGNQPQHF
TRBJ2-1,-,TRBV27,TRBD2,TGTGCCAGCAGTCCGCCCCTAGCGGTTCTGGGGAATGAGCAGTTCTTC,CASSPPLAVLGNEQFF
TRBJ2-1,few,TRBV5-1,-,TGCGCCAGCAGCTTGATCCCGGGAGATTCTAATGAGCAGTTCTTC,CASSLIPGDSNEQFF
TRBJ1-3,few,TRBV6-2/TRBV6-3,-,TGTGCCAGCAGTTACGGGCAGAGCTCTGGAAACACCATATATTTT,CASSYGQSSGNTIYF
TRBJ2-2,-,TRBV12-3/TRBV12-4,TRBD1,TGTGCCAGCAGTTTCCGACAGGGGGATAACACCGGGGAGCTGTTTTTT,CASSFRQGDNTGELFF
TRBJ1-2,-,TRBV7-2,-,TGTGCCAGCAGCTTAACCGCGGTACAGCGCTATGGCTACACCTTC,CASSLTAVQRYGYTF
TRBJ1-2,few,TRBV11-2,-,TGTGCCAGCAGCCACGACAGGACCCGTTTAAACTATGGCTACACCTTC,CASSHDRTRLNYGYTF
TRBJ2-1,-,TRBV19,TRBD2,TGTGCCAGTACTCCGGGACTAGCGTTTAATGAGCAGTTCTTC,CASTPGLAFNEQFF
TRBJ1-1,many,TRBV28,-,TGTGCCAGCAGTTTAGGGAGGGTTGAAGCTTTCTTT,CASSLGRVEAFF
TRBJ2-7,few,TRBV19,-,TGTGCCAGTAGTGTGCAGGGCGGTTGGGACGAGCAGTACTTC,CASSVQGGWDEQYF
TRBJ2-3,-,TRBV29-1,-,TGCAGCGCCGCGGTAATGGATGGCACAGATACGCAGTATTTT,CSAAVMDGTDTQYF
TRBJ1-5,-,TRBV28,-,TGTGCCAGCTTGGCGGGCAATCAGCCCCAGCATTTT,CASLAGNQPQHF
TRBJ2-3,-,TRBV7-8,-,TGTGCCAGCAGCGTCCCTAGGGGAGATACGCAGTATTTT,CASSVPRGDTQYF